The present entry profiles one T cell receptor (beta chain) with its context. Its antigen is unidentified. This sample stems from a study of T-cell reconstitution after alpha-beta-depleted transplantation in children. Points from the study as a whole: Expanded clones from the graft, numbering several hundred, reportedly supplied alpha-beta T cells about two months after transplant. Where some patients showed high TCRbeta diversity at day 60, it came from recipient T cells and thymic progenitors that had survived. Counts and diversity of T cells one year after transplant came mostly from newly produced T cells.

V was pared by 6 bases and J by 0 bases, with 12 bases between. CDR3 size: 13 residues. From germline, CDR1 is SQVTM and CDR2 ANQGSEA. Researchers prepared the TCRbeta library using unique molecular identifiers, the study reports. TCRdb called the PCR reads again in MiXCR, with one record for every CDR3 protein. The sample has more than 500,000 distinct CDR3 sequences; roughly 11% are singletons. The chain carries TRBV29-1 and TRBJ2-7; maybe TRBD1 (6 bases). This TCR was recovered from a female patient aged 2-9 years who had a stem cell transplant for aplastic anemia, so the T cells may come from the graft donor. This sample comprised PBMCs, mostly from graft donor cells, obtained 180 days after TCRalphabeta/CD19-depleted stem cell transplant. CDR3 loop: CSVRDTSSYEQYV. The CDR3 DNA is TGCAGCGTCCGGGACACGAGCTCCTACGAGCAGTACGTC.